What follows describes a single T cell receptor beta chain. The J segment lost 7 bases and the V segment lost 5 bases, leaving 13 bases of the junction unmatched. Germline V lookup: CDR1 MGHRA, CDR2 YSYEKL. The CDR3 sequence is 16 residues long. This entry belongs to a study of cytomegalovirus exposure and HLA in healthy donors. PCR primers comprised 60 Vbeta and 13 Jbeta primers. Only in-frame clones appear in the TCRdb table, and some are missing; sequencing was by immunoSEQ multiplex PCR. The repertoire holds 100,000 to 120,000 clones, with approximately 80% as singletons. The receptor comes from a male donor in good health and CMV-seronegative. The specimen was PBMCs. The chain employs TRBV4-1 and TRBJ2-3; 9 nucleotides match TRBD2. The CDR3: CASSYVGGRGENTQYF. As DNA, the CDR3 is TGCGCCAGCAGCTACGTGGGCGGGAGGGGAGAGAATACGCAGTATTTT.